A single TCR beta chain is shown here with its context. This sample is drawn from a study of T cell changes during pregnancy in multiple sclerosis. Germline V CDR1 and CDR2: LNHDA, SQIVND (reference sequence). V gave up 9 bases and J gave up 7 bases; unmatched junction bases: 9. The CDR3 loop spans 14 amino acids. Some clones are missing from TCRdb's copy, which holds only in-frame ones; the method was immunoSEQ multiplex PCR. This table has roughly 32,000 clones, roughly 90% appearing once. This receptor was identified in a female donor with multiple sclerosis, enrolled in a pregnancy study. The sample was CD8+ T cells from peripheral blood mononuclear cells, taken in the third trimester of pregnancy. The chain is built from TRBV19 and TRBJ1-2, with TRBD1 matching over 12 bases. CDR3 amino acids: CASSPGQGASGYTF. The CDR3 DNA follows: TGTGCCAGCTCGCCGGGACAGGGGGCTTCTGGCTACACCTTC.